Below are 19 T cell receptor beta chains sequenced from a single sample in a study of blood T cell repertoires in COVID-19. Clones were read by immunoSEQ multiplex PCR, and TCRdb kept only the in-frame ones, dropping some. Altogether 150,000 to 200,000 clones are present, approximately 90% being singletons, with the ten largest covering 6% to 7.5%. The sample taken for sequencing was peripheral blood. The source is a woman older than 75 in a cohort sampled during active or convalescent COVID-19.

The gene calls are TRBV9 and TRBJ1-1; D perhaps matches TRBD1 (5 bases). The length of the CDR3 is 14 residues. CDR1 and CDR2 (germline): SGDLS, YYNGEE. Trimming pared 3 bases from V and 6 bases from J, leaving 15 bases between. The CDR3 sequence: CASSDQSGKAEAFF. Here the CDR3 DNA reads TGTGCCAGCAGCGACCAATCAGGGAAGGCTGAAGCTTTCTTT. The whole variable domain, remainder taken from reference TRBV9 and TRBJ1-1, is DSGVTQTPKHLITATGQRVTLRCSPRSGDLSVYWYQQSLDQGLQFLIQYYNGEERAKGNILERFSAQQFPDLHSELNLSSLELGDSALYFCASSDQSGKAEAFFGQGTRLTVV.

Of note for this clone: This CDR3 is also generated by other DNA sequences in the sample. The gene calls are TRBV12-3 or TRBV12-4 and TRBJ1-1; D gene uncertain. CDR3 length: 13 amino acids. Trimming cost V 0 bases and J 0 bases, with 2 bases left between them. The CDR3 here is CASSLAMNTEAFF. CDR3 in DNA: TGTGCCAGCAGTTTAGCTATGAACACTGAAGCTTTCTTT.

V usage is TRBV11-3 and J usage is TRBJ2-5; 11 bases are shared with TRBD2. The germline CDR1 and CDR2 sequences are SGHNT and YENEEA. The J segment lost 6 bases and the V segment lost 4 bases, leaving 13 bases of the junction unmatched. The length of the CDR3 is 17 residues. The CDR3 DNA reads as TGTGCCAGCAGCTCTGACTTTAGCGGGGGGGCGTCGAAGACCCAGTACTTC. This sequence encodes CASSSDFSGGASKTQYF.

The chain employs TRBV7-2 and TRBJ2-7; 13 bases line up with TRBD2. The V gene's germline CDR1 is SGHTA and CDR2 FQGNSA. V lost 4 bases and J lost 7; bases outside the gene matches: 7. The length of the CDR3 is 15 residues. The CDR3 nucleotides are TGTGCCAGCAGCTATACTAGCGGGGGGGCGGTTGAGCAGTACTTC. Amino acids: CASSYTSGGAVEQYF.

The chain joins TRBV7-8 to TRBJ2-1, with D possibly TRBD2 on 6 matching bases. Germline CDR1 is SGHVS and CDR2 is FQNEAQ. This CDR3 is 13 amino acids long. V lost 5 bases, J lost 12 bases, and 17 bases lay in between. This CDR3 reads CASSPTRDSGQFF. CDR3 coding DNA: TGTGCCAGCAGCCCGACTCGGGACTCGGGGCAGTTCTTC.

This rearrangement joins TRBV25-1 to TRBJ1-1; 7 positions match TRBD1. J gave up 11 bases and V 6 bases, and 9 bases lay outside the gene matches. The germline CDR1 and CDR2 sequences are MGHDK and SYGVNS. The CDR3 extends over 12 amino acids. The CDR3 DNA reads TGTGCCAGCAGGCAGGGGGTTGGCGGGGCTTTCTTT. It translates to CASRQGVGGAFF.

This clone was recorded only once. This chain links TRBV14 with TRBJ1-1; maybe TRBD1 (5 bases). CDR3 length: 16 amino acids. The germline V gene has CDR1 SGHDN and CDR2 FVKESK. V lost 4 bases to trimming and J lost 5 bases, with 20 bases between them. The CDR3 bases are TGTGCCAGCAGCCGTCTGGGAGGGGCTGGAGAGACTGAAGCTTTCTTT. It specifies CASSRLGGAGETEAFF. Full variable domain (remainder filled in from reference TRBV14 and TRBJ1-1): EAGVTQFPSHSVIEKGQTVTLRCDPISGHDNLYWYRRVMGKEIKFLLHFVKESKQDESGMPNNRFLAERTGGTYSTLKVQPAELEDSGVYFCASSRLGGAGETEAFFGQGTRLTVV.

The V gene is TRBV6-5, the J gene TRBJ1-5; no firm D call. This CDR3 is 12 amino acids long. Germline V gene data show CDR1 as MNHEY and CDR2 as SVGAGI. Trimming pared 8 bases from V and 3 bases from J, leaving 8 bases between. CDR3 nucleotide sequence: TGTGCCAGCGGGAGAGACAATCAGCCCCAGCATTTT. Translating gives CASGRDNQPQHF.

The V and J genes are TRBV20-1 and TRBJ2-1, with D unclear. V lost 0 bases and J 8 bases, leaving 5 bases between the germline ends. Germline values: CDR1 DFQATT, CDR2 SNEGSKA (reference sequence). The CDR3 runs 11 residues. The CDR3 loop is CSARDAYEQFF. CDR3 sequence (DNA): TGCAGTGCTAGAGATGCGTATGAGCAGTTCTTC.

In DNA, the CDR3 is TGTGCCAGTAGTATCCAGGGGGGCACTGAAGCTTTCTTT. Its protein is CASSIQGGTEAFF. This chain joins TRBV19 and TRBJ1-1; the match to TRBD1 covers 7 bases. The CDR3 totals 13 residues. The V segment lost 3 bases and the J segment 4 bases; nucleotides outside the gene matches: 2. The germline CDR1 and CDR2 sequences are LNHDA and SQIVND (reference sequence). The full variable domain, with the rest looked up from reference TRBV19 and TRBJ1-1, is DGGITQSPKYLFRKEGQNVTLSCEQNLNHDAMYWYRQDPGQGLRLIYYSQIVNDFQKGDIAEGYSVSREKKESFPLTVTSAQKNPTAFYLCASSIQGGTEAFFGQGTRLTVV.

The chain is built from TRBV3-1 (or the pseudogene TRBV3-2) and TRBJ2-7; TRBD1 is a possible D gene (6 bases). Trimming pared 3 bases from V and 4 bases from J, leaving 10 bases between. The CDR3 contains 13 residues. Germline CDR1 LGHDT, CDR2 YNNKEL (reference sequence). The CDR3: CASSHLQGYEQYF. CDR3 sequence (DNA): TGTGCCAGCAGCCACCTACAGGGATACGAGCAGTACTTC.

This chain connects TRBV2 to TRBJ1-1; 8 bases match TRBD1. This CDR3 comprises 15 residues. Germline CDR1 is SNHLY and CDR2 is FYNNEI. V was pared by 7 bases and J by 6 bases, with 13 bases of the junction left unmatched. The CDR3 nucleotides read TGTGCCAGCACCGAAGGGAACAGGGGGTCGTCTGAAGCTTTCTTT. Encoded protein: CASTEGNRGSSEAFF.

The genes are TRBV7-2 and TRBJ1-6; D is undetermined. This CDR3 contains 13 residues. Trimming left V 4 bases short and J 8 bases short, with 9 bases between. CDR1 SGHTA and CDR2 FQGNSA come from the germline V gene. CDR3 coding DNA: TGTGCCAGCAGCTGGACGGAGGATTCACCCCTCCACTTT. Amino acid sequence: CASSWTEDSPLHF. Full variable domain (remainder filled in from reference TRBV7-2 and TRBJ1-6): GAGVSQSPSNKVTEKGKDVELRCDPISGHTALYWYRQSLGQGLEFLIYFQGNSAPDKSGLPSDRFSAERTGGSVSTLTIQRTQQEDSAVYLCASSWTEDSPLHFGNGTRLTVT.

This clone has a single count. Written as DNA, the CDR3 is TGTGCCAGTAGACAACTAGCGGGAGGGGGCACAGATACGCAGTATTTT. It codes for CASRQLAGGGTDTQYF. This chain links TRBV19 with TRBJ2-3, with 13 nucleotides matching TRBD2. The V segment lost 6 bases and the J segment 1 base; nucleotides outside the gene matches: 4. This CDR3 is built from 16 residues. Germline CDR1 reads LNHDA; CDR2 reads SQIVND (reference sequence). Full variable domain (remainder filled in from reference TRBV19 and TRBJ2-3): DGGITQSPKYLFRKEGQNVTLSCEQNLNHDAMYWYRQDPGQGLRLIYYSQIVNDFQKGDIAEGYSVSREKKESFPLTVTSAQKNPTAFYLCASRQLAGGGTDTQYFGPGTRLTVL.

V gene TRBV12-1 combines with J gene TRBJ2-7; TRBD2, as called in the table, went unchecked against the DNA. TRBV12-1 is designated a pseudogene. CDR3 length equals 20 residues. The CDR3 bases are TGTGCCAGCAGCTTGGATCCGGGACTAGCGTATGCGCCGAGCTCCTACGAGCAGTACGTC. Amino acids: CASSLDPGLAYAPSSYEQYV.

The chain couples TRBV9 to TRBJ2-7; tentative D call: TRBD2 (7 bases). The germline gives CDR1 SGDLS, CDR2 YYNGEE. V was cut by 2 bases and J by 4 bases, with 13 bases left in between. This CDR3 is built from 14 residues. For the CDR3, the DNA is TGTGCCAGCAGCGTTAGAGGGGGGGCGTACGAGCAGTACTTC. It translates to CASSVRGGAYEQYF. Based on the CDR3 plus reference TRBV9 and TRBJ2-7, the full variable domain is DSGVTQTPKHLITATGQRVTLRCSPRSGDLSVYWYQQSLDQGLQFLIQYYNGEERAKGNILERFSAQQFPDLHSELNLSSLELGDSALYFCASSVRGGAYEQYFGPGTRLTVT.

This clone appeared once. The chain recombines TRBV21-1 with TRBJ2-3; the D call of TRBD1 is as the table states it, not checked on the DNA. TRBV21-1 is annotated as a pseudogene. This CDR3 is built from 15 residues. The CDR3 DNA reads TGTGCCAGCAGCATGGACAGAAGATTCACAGATACGCAGTATTTT. Amino acid sequence: CASSMDRRFTDTQYF.

The rearrangement uses TRBV27 and TRBJ1-3; D uncertain. The CDR3 is 14 residues long. CDR1 and CDR2 from the germline V gene are MNHEY and SMNVEV (reference sequence). Trimming shortened V by 5 bases and J by 0 bases, and 8 bases separated the two germline ends. The DNA of the CDR3 is TGTGCCAGCAGTCCTACCTTCTCTGGAAACACCATATATTTT. Residues: CASSPTFSGNTIYF.

This clone was recorded once. The chain combines TRBV7-9 with TRBJ2-3; maybe TRBD2 (6 bases). The CDR3 has 13 amino acids. Germline V gene lookup returns CDR1 SEHNR and CDR2 FQNEAQ (reference sequence). Between the trimmed V and J ends, which lost 6 bases and 5 bases, there was a span of 12 bases. The CDR3 is CASRAGWGDTQYF. CDR3 in DNA: TGTGCCAGCAGGGCGGGGTGGGGAGATACGCAGTATTTT.